This T cell receptor beta chain was sequenced in a study of OX40 agonist ivuxolimab in advanced cancers. The overall study: Earlier anti-PD-1, anti-PD-L1 or anti-CTLA-4 therapy was permitted; roughly 40% had received some. Study findings and constraints: It was not determined which antigens were specifically recognized by the peripheral T cells that had undergone clonal expansion. Both CD4+ and CD8+ T cell populations in blood had undergone clonal expansion by week 6 at 0.1 to 3.0 mg/kg.

Autoimmune disease history or systemic immunosuppression excluded patients. Generated by immunoSEQ multiplex PCR, the TCRdb table keeps only in-frame clones and is missing some. The sample lists about 120,000 clones, more than 70% occurring once. This clone was counted once. What it binds is unknown. The receptor was isolated from an adult with an advanced solid tumor such as melanoma, head and neck, liver or kidney cancer. The sequencing used CD4+ or CD8+ T cells sorted from blood, collected in a trial of the OX40 agonist ivuxolimab.

The CDR3 protein is CASSLTGLAGGRIRTQYF. The CDR3 region has the DNA TGTGCCAGCAGCTTGACGGGACTAGCGGGGGGCCGGATACGTACGCAGTATTTT. V is TRBV7-6 and J is TRBJ2-3, with TRBD2 matching 15 bases. The germline V gene has CDR1 SGHVS and CDR2 FNYEAQ. There are 18 residues in the CDR3. Trimming took 3 bases from V and 8 from J; bases not matched to a gene: 12.